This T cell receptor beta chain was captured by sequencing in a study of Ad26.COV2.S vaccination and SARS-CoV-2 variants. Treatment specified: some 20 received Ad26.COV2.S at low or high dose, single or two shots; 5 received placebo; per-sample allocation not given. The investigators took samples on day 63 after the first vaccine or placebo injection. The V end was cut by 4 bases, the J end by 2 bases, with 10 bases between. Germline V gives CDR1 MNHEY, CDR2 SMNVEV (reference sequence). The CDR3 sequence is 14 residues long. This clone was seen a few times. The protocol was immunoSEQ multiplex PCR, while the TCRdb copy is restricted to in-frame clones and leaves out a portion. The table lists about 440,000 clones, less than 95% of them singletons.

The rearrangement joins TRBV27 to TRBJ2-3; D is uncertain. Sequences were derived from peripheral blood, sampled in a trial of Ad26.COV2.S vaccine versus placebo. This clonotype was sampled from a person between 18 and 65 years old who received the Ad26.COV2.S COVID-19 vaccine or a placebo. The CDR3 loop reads CASSSLPYTDTQYF. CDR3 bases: TGTGCCAGCAGTTCCCTCCCTTACACAGATACGCAGTATTTT.